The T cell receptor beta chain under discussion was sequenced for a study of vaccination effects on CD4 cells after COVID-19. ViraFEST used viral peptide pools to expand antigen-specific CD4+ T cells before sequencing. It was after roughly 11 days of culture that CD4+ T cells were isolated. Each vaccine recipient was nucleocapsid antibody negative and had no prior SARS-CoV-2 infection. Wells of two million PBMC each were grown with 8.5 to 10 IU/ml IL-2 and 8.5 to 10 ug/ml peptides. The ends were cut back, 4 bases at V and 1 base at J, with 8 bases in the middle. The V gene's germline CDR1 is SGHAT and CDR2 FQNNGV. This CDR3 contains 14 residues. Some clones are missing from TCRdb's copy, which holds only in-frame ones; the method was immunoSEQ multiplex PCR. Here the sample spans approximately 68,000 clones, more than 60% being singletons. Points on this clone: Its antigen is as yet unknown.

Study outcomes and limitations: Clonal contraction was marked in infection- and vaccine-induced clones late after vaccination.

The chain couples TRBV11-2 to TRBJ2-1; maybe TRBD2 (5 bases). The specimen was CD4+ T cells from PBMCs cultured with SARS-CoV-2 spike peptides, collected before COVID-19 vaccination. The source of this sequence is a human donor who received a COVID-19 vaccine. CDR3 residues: CASSSRGSYNEQFF. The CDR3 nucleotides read TGTGCCAGCAGCTCACGAGGGTCCTACAATGAGCAGTTCTTC.